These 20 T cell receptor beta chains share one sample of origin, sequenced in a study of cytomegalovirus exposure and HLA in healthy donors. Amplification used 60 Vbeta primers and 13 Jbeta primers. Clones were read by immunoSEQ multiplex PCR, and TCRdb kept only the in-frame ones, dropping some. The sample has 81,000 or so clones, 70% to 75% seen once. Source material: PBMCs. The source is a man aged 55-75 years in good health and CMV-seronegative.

The CDR3 region has the DNA TGCGCCAGCAGCACCACGGGACAGCTAATCGGACCCTCCTACAATGAGCAGTTCTTC. It translates to CASSTTGQLIGPSYNEQFF. The chain recombines TRBV5-1 with TRBJ2-1; 7 nucleotides line up with TRBD1. Unmatched junction bases numbered 16, after V lost 4 bases and J lost 0 bases. Germline CDR1 and CDR2: SGHRS and YFSETQ. The CDR3 consists of 19 residues.

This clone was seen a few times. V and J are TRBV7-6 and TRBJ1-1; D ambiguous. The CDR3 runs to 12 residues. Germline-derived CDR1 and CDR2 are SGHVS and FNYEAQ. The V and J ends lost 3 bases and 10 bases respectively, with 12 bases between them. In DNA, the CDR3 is TGTGCCAGCAGCTTGCCCCAGGCAGCAGCTTTCTTT. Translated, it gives CASSLPQAAAFF.

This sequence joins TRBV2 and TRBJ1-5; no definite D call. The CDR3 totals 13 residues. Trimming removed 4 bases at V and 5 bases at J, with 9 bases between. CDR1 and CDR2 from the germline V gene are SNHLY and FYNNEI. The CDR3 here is CASSVPGYQPQHF. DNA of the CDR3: TGTGCCAGCAGTGTTCCAGGCTATCAGCCCCAGCATTTT.

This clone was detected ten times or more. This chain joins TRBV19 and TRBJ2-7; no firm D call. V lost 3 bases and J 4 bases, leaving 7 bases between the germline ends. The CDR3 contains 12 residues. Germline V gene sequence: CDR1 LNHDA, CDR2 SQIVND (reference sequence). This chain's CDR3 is CASSMTGYEQYF. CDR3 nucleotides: TGTGCCAGTAGTATGACTGGTTACGAGCAGTACTTC.

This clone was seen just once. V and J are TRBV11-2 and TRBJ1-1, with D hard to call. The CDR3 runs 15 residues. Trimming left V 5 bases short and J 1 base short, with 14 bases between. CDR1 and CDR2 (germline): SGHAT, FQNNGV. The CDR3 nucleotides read TGTGCCAGCAGCCCTGAGACACTGAGGAACACTGAAGCTTTCTTT. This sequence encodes CASSPETLRNTEAFF.

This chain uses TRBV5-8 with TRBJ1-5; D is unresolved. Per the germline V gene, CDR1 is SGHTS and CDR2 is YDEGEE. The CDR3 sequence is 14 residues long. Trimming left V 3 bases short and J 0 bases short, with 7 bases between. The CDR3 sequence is CASSSHNSNQPQHF. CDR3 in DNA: TGTGCCAGCAGCTCCCACAATAGCAATCAGCCCCAGCATTTT.

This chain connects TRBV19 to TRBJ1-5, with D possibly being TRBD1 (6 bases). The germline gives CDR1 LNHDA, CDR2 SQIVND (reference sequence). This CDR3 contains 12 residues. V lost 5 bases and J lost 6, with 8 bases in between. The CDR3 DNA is TGTGCCAGTAGTGTACAGGGTCAGCCCCAGCATTTT. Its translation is CASSVQGQPQHF.

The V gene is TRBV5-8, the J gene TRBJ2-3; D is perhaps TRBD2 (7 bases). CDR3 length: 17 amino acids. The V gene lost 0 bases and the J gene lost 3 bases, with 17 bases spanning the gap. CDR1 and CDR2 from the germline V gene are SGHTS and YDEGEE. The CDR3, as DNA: TGTGCCAGCAGCTTGGAGGCGGCGGGGGCGGGTACAGATACGCAGTATTTT. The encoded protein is CASSLEAAGAGTDTQYF.

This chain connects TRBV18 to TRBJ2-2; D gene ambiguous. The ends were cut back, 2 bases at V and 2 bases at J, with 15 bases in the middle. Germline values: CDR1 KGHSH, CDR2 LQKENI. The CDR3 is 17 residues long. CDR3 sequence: CASSPARYSPNTGELFF. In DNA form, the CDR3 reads TGTGCCAGCTCACCAGCCAGATACAGCCCAAACACCGGGGAGCTGTTTTTT.

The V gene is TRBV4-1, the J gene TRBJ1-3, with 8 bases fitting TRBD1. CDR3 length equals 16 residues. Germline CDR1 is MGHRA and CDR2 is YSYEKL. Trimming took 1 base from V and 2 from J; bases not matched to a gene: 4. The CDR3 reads CASSQGGTGTGNTIYF. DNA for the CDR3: TGCGCCAGCAGCCAAGGCGGGACAGGAACTGGAAACACCATATATTTT.

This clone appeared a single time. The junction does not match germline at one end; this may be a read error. The CDR3 bases are TGTGCCAGCAGGGAAGCCCGGGGGGGGGCTGGAAACACCATATATTTT. Translated: CASREARGGAGNTIYF. V is TRBV2 and J is TRBJ1-3, with D tentatively TRBD1 (5 bases). Germline V gene data show CDR1 as SNHLY and CDR2 as FYNNEI. The CDR3 is 16 residues long.

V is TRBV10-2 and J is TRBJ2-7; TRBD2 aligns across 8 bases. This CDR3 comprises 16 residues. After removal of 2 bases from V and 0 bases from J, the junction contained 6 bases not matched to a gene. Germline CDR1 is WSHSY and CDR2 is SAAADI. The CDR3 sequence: CASSETWAGGSYEQYF. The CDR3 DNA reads TGCGCCAGCAGTGAGACTTGGGCGGGGGGCTCCTACGAGCAGTACTTC.

Here the CDR3 reads CASSTPFERGVYNEQFF. In DNA, the CDR3 is TGTGCCAGCAGCACGCCGTTCGAGCGGGGGGTCTACAATGAGCAGTTCTTC. The chain joins TRBV7-9 to TRBJ2-1; TRBD2 aligns across 9 bases. V gave up 5 bases and J gave up 3 bases; unmatched junction bases: 11. The V gene's germline CDR1 is SEHNR and CDR2 FQNEAQ (reference sequence). There are 17 residues in the CDR3.

The CDR3 spells CASRQGVLDEQYF. The CDR3 bases are TGTGCCAGCAGGCAGGGGGTGCTGGACGAGCAGTACTTC. This chain joins TRBV7-9 and TRBJ2-7, with 7 bases fitting TRBD1. Germline V gene lookup returns CDR1 SEHNR and CDR2 FQNEAQ (reference sequence). V lost 6 bases to trimming and J lost 5 bases; unmatched junction nucleotides: 7. This CDR3 has 13 amino acids.

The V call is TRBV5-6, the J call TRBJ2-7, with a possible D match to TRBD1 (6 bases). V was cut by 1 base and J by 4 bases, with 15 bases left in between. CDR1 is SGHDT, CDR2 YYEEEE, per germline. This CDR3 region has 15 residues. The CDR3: CASSLQTGGKYEQYF. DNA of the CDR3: TGTGCCAGCAGCTTGCAGACAGGTGGGAAGTACGAGCAGTACTTC. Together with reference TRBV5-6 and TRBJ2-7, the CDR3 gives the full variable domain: DAGVTQSPTHLIKTRGQQVTLRCSPKSGHDTVSWYQQALGQGPQFIFQYYEEEERQRGNFPDRFSGHQFPNYSSELNVNALLLGDSALYLCASSLQTGGKYEQYFGPGTRLTVT.

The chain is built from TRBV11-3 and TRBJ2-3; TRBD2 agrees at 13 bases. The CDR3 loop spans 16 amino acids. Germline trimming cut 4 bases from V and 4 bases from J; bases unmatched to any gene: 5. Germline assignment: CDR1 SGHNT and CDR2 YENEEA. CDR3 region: CASSSGTSGESDTQYF. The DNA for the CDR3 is TGTGCCAGCAGCTCGGGGACTAGCGGGGAGTCAGATACGCAGTATTTT.

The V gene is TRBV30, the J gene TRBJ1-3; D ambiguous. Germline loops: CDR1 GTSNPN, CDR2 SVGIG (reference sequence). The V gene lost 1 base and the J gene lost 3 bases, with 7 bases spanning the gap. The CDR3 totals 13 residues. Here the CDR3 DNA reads TGTGCCTGGAGTGCGCCGGGTGGAAACACCATATATTTT. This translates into CAWSAPGGNTIYF. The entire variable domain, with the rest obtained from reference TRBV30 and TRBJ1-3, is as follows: SQTIHQWPATLVQPVGSPLSLECTVEGTSNPNLYWYRQAAGRGLQLLFYSVGIGQISSEVPQNLSASRPQDRQFILSSKKLLLSDSGFYLCAWSAPGGNTIYFGEGSWLTVV.

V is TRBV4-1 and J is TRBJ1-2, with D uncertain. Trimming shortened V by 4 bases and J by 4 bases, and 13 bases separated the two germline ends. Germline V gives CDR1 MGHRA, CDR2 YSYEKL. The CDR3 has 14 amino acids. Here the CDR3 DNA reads TGCGCCAGCAGCCGACTAACCGGGCTCTATGGCTACACCTTC. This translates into CASSRLTGLYGYTF.

CDR3 region: CSPGQLNYGYTF. The CDR3 DNA is TGTTCCCCGGGACAGCTGAACTATGGCTACACCTTC. The V call is TRBV7-9, the J call TRBJ1-2; 7 bases agree with TRBD1. This CDR3 is 12 amino acids long. CDR1 and CDR2 from the germline V gene are SEHNR and FQNEAQ (reference sequence).

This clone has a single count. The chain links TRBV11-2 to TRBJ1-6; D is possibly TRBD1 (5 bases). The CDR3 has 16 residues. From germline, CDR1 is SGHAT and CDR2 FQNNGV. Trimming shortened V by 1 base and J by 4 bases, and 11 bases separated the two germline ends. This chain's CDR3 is CASSLGVQGYNSPLHF. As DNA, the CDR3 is TGTGCCAGCAGCTTAGGAGTGCAGGGATATAATTCACCCCTCCACTTT.